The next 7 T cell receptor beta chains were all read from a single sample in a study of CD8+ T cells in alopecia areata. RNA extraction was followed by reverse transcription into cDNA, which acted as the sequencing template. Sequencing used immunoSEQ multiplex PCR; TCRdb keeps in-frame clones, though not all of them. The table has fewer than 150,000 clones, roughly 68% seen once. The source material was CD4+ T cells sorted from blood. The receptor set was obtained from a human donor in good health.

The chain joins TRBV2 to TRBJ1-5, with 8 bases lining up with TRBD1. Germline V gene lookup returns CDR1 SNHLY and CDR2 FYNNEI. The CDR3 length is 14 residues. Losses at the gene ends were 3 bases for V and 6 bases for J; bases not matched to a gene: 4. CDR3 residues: CASSEGRGRQPQHF. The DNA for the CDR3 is TGTGCCAGCAGTGAGGGCAGGGGGCGTCAGCCCCAGCATTTT.

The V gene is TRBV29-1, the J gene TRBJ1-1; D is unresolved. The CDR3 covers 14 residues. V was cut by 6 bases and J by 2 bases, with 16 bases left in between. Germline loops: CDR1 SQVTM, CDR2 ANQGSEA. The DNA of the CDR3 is TGCAGCGTGAAGGACCTCCAACCCAACACTGAAGCTTTCTTT. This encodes CSVKDLQPNTEAFF.

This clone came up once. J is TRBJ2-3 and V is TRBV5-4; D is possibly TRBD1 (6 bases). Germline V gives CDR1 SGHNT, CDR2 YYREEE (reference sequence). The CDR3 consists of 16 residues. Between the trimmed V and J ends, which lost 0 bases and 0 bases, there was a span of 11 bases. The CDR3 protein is CASSLARGSSTDTQYF. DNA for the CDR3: TGTGCCAGCAGCTTGGCCAGGGGAAGTAGCACAGATACGCAGTATTTT.

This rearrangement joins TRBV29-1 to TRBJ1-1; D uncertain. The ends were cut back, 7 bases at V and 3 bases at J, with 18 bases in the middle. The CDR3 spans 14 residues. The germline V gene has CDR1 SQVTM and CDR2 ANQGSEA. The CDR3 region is CSARRMGAYTEAFF. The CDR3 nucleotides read TGCAGCGCGAGACGGATGGGAGCCTACACTGAAGCTTTCTTT.

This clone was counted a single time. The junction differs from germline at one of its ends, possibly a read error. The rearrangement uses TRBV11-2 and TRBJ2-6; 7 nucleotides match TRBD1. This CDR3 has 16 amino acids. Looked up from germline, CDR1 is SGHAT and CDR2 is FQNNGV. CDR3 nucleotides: TGTGCCAGCAGCGCTGGGACAGCCTCTGGGGCCTACGTCCTGACTTTC. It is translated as CASSAGTASGAYVLTF.

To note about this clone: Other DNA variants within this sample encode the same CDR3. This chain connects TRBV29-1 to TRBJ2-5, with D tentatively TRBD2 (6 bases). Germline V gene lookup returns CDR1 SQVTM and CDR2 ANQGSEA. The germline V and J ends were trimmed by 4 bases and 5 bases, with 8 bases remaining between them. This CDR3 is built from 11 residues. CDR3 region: CSVVGGETQYF. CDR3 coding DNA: TGCAGCGTTGTTGGAGGGGAGACCCAGTACTTC.

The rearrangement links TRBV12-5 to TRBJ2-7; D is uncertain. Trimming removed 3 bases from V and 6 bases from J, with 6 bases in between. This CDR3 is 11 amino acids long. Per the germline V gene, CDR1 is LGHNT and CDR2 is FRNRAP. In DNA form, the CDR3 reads TGTGCTAGTGGTTTAGGAAGCGAGCAGTACTTC. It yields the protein CASGLGSEQYF. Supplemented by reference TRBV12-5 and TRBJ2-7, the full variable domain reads DARVTQTPRHKVTEMGQEVTMRCQPILGHNTVFWYRQTMMQGLELLAYFRNRAPLDDSGMPKDRFSAEMPDATLATLKIQPSEPRDSAVYFCASGLGSEQYFGPGTRLTVT.